This section outlines one TCR beta chain sequence together with its context. The data originate from a study of blood T cell repertoires in COVID-19. Sequencing was performed with immunoSEQ multiplex PCR; in TCRdb, only in-frame clones are kept and a portion is missing. Of 350,000 to 550,000 clones detected, about 85% appear once; the ten largest clones hold about 2.1%. This clonotype was sampled from a woman aged 18-35 years with acute COVID-19. The sequenced sample was PBMCs or T cells enriched from blood (not recorded which).

CDR3 sequence: CASMIRKRGRGTDTQYF. CDR3 nucleotides: TGCGCCAGCATGATCAGGAAGCGGGGGCGAGGCACAGATACGCAGTATTTT. The gene calls are TRBV5-1 and TRBJ2-3; 8 bases align to TRBD2. V trimming: 6 bases; J trimming: 1 base; junction bases outside the gene matches: 13. CDR3 length: 17 amino acids. Germline CDR1 is SGHRS and CDR2 is YFSETQ.